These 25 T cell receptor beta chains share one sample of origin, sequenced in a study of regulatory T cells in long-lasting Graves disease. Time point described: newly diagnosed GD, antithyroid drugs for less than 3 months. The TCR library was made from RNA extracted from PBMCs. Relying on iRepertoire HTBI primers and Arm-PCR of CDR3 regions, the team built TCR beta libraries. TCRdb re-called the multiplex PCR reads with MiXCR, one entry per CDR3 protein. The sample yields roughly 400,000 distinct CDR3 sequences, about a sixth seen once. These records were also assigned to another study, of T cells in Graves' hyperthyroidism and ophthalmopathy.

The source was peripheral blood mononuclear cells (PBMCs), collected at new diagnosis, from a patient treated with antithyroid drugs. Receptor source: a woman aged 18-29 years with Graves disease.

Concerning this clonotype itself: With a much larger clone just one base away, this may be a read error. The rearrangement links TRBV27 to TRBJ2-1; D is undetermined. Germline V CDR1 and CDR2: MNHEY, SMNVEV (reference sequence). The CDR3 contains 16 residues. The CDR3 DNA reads TGTGCCAGCAGTTTCGGTCCGGGCCGTGCCTACAATGAGCAGCTCTTC. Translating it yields CASSFGPGRAYNEQLF.

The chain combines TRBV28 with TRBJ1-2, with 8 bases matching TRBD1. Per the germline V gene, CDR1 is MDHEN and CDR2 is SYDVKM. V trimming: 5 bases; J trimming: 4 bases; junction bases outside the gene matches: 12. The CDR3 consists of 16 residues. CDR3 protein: CASSLHRTGRGYGYTF. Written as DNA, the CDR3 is TGTGCCAGCAGTCTACACCGGACAGGGAGAGGCTATGGCTACACCTTC.

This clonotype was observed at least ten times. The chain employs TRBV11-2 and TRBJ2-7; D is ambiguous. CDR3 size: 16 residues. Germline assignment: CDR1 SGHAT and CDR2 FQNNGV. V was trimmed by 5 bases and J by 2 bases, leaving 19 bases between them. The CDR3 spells CASSLITAPLPYEQYF. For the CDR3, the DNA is TGTGCCAGCAGCCTGATTACAGCACCCCTTCCCTACGAGCAGTACTTC.

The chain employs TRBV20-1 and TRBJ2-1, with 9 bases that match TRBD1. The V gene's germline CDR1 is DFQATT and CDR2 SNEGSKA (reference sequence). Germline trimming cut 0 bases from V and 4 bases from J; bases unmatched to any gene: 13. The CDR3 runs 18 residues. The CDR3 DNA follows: TGCAGTGCTAGAGATTTTGCTTCCGGGACAGGGATTTACAATGAGCAGTTCTTC. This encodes CSARDFASGTGIYNEQFF.

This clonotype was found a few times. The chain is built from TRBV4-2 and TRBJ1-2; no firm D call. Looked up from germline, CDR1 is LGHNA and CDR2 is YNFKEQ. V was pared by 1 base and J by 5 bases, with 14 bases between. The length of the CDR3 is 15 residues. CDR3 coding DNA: TGTGCCAGCAGCCAAGCCCCGGGATCCGATTATGGCTACACCTTC. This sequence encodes CASSQAPGSDYGYTF.

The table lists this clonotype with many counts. The CDR3 nucleotides read TGCAGCGTTGCCCGGGATAGCGAGCAGTACTTC. Translation gives CSVARDSEQYF. The chain is built from TRBV29-1 and TRBJ2-7; TRBD2 is a possible D gene (5 bases). V shed 4 bases and J shed 6 bases, with 10 bases lying between them. Germline loops: CDR1 SQVTM, CDR2 ANQGSEA. There are 11 residues in the CDR3.

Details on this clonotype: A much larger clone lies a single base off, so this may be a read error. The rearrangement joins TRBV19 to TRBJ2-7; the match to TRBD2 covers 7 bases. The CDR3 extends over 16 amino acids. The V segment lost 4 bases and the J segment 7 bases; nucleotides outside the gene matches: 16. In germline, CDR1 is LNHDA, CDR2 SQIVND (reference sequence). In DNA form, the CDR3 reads TGTGCCAGTAGTAGACTTGGGACTAAGTCATACAATGAGCAGTACTTC. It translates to CASSRLGTKSYNEQYF.

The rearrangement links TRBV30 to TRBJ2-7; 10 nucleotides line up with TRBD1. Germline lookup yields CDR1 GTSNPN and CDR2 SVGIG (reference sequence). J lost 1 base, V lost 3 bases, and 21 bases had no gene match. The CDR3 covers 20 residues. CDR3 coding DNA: TGTGCCTGGAGCCGCGGGCCGGGACAGGGGTCCACGGCGGGGTCCTACGAGCAGTACTTC. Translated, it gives CAWSRGPGQGSTAGSYEQYF.

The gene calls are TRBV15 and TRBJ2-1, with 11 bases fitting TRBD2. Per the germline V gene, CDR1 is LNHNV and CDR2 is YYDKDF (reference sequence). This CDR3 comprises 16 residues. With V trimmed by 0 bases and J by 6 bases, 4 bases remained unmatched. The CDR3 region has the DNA TGTGCCACCAGCAGAGACCCTAGCGGGAGGTGCAATGAGCAGTTCTTC. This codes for CATSRDPSGRCNEQFF. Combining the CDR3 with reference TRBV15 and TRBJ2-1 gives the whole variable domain DAMVIQNPRYQVTQFGKPVTLSCSQTLNHNVMYWYQQKSSQAPKLLFHYYDKDFNNEADTPDNFQSRRPNTSFCFLDIRSPGLGDTAMYLCATSRDPSGRCNEQFFGPGTRLTVL.

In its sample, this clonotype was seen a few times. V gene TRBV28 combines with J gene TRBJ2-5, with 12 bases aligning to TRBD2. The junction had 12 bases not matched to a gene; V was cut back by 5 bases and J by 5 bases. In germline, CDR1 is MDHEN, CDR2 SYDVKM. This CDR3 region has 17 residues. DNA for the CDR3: TGTGCCAGCAGTACCCGACTAGCGGGAGACCTGAGGGAGACCCAGTACTTC. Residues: CASSTRLAGDLRETQYF.

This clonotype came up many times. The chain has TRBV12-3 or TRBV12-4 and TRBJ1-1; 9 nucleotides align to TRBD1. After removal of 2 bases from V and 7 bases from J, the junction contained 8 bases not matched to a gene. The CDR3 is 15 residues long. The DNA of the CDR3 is TGTGCCAGCAGTTTACGACAGGGGGGGGTGATTGAAGCTTTCTTT. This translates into CASSLRQGGVIEAFF.

CDR3: CASTPRGLAPDEQFF. CDR3 DNA: TGTGCCAGCACACCAAGGGGGCTAGCTCCGGATGAGCAGTTCTTC. V is TRBV28 and J is TRBJ2-1; 7 positions agree with TRBD1. This CDR3 spans 15 amino acids. Looked up from germline, CDR1 is MDHEN and CDR2 is SYDVKM. Trimming at V came to 7 bases and at J to 8 bases, leaving 14 bases not matched to a gene.

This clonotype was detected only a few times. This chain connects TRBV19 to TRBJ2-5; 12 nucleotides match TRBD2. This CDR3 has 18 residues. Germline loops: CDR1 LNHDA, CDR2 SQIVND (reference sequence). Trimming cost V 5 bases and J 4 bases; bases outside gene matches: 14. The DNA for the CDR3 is TGTGCCAGTAGTCCGAGACTAGCGGGAGAACGCGTAAGAGAGACCCAGTACTTC. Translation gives CASSPRLAGERVRETQYF.

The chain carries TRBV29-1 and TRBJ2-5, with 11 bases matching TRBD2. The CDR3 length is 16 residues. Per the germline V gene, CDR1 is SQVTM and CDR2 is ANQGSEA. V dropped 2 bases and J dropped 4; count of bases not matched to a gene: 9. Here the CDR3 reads CSVEKHSGRAGETQYF. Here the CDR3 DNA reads TGCAGCGTTGAAAAGCATAGCGGGAGGGCCGGAGAGACCCAGTACTTC.

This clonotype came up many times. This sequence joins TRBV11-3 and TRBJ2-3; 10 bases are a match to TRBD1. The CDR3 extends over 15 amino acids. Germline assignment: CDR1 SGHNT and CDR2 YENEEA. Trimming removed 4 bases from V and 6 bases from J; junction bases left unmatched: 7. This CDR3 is CASSSRTGGRDTQYF. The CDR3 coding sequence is TGTGCCAGCAGCTCTCGGACAGGGGGTAGGGATACGCAGTATTTT.

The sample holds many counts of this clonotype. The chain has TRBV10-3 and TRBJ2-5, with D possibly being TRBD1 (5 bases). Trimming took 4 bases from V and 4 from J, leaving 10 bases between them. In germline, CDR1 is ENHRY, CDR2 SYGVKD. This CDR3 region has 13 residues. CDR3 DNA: TGTGCCATCAGTGGCAGGGAAGGAGAGACCCAGTACTTC. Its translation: CAISGREGETQYF.

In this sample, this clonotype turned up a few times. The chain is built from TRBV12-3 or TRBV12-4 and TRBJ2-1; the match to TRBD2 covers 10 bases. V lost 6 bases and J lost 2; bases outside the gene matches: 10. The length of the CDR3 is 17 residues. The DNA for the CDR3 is TGTGCCAGCAGCCGATTCGGACTAGCGGCTGCCTACAATGAGCAGTTCTTC. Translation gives CASSRFGLAAAYNEQFF.

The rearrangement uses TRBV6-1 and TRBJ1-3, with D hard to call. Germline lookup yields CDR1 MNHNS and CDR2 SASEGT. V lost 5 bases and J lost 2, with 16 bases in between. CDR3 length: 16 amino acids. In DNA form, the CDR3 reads TGTGCCAGCAGTAGGTGGGGTGATCCCGCTGGAAACACCATATATTTT. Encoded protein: CASSRWGDPAGNTIYF.

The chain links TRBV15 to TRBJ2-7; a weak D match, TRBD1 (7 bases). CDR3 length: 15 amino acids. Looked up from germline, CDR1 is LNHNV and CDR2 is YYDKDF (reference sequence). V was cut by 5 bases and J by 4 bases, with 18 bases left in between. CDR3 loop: CATSLPGGTTYEQYF. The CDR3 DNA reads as TGTGCCACCAGCCTCCCAGGGGGGACGACATACGAGCAGTACTTC.

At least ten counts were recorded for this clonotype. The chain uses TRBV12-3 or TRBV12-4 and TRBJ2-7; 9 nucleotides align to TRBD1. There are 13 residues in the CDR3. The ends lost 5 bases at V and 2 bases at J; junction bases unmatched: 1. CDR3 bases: TGTGCCAGCAGTCGGACAGGGGCCTACGAGCAGTACTTC. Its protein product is CASSRTGAYEQYF.

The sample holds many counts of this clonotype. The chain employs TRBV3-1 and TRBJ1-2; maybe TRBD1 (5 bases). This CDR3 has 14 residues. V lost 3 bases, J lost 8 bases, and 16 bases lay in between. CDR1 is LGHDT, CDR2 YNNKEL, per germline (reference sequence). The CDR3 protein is CASSQGGRWMGYTF. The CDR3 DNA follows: TGTGCCAGCAGCCAGGGGGGACGGTGGATGGGCTACACCTTC.

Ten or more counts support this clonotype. CDR3 sequence reads: CSARLAGGHWVYEQYF. In nucleotides, the CDR3 is TGCAGTGCTAGACTAGCGGGAGGGCATTGGGTGTACGAGCAGTACTTC. V usage is TRBV20-1 and J usage is TRBJ2-7; 12 positions agree with TRBD2. V shed 2 bases and J 4 bases; nucleotides not matched to a gene: 9. The CDR3 length is 16 residues. Looked up from germline, CDR1 is DFQATT and CDR2 is SNEGSKA (reference sequence).

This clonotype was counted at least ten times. CDR3: CASSLVGTSQFF. CDR3 bases: TGTGCCAGCAGCTTAGTAGGGACTAGCCAGTTCTTC. The gene calls are TRBV11-3 and TRBJ2-1; 9 nucleotides agree with TRBD2. Germline V gene data show CDR1 as SGHNT and CDR2 as YENEEA. The junction had 2 bases not matched to a gene; V was cut back by 1 base and J by 13 bases. CDR3 length equals 12 residues.

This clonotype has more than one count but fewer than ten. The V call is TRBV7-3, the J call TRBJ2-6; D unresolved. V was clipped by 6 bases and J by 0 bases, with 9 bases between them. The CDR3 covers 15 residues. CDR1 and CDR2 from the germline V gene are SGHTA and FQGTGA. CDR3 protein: CASRGANSGANVLTF. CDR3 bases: TGTGCCAGCAGGGGCGCAAACTCTGGGGCCAACGTCCTGACTTTC.

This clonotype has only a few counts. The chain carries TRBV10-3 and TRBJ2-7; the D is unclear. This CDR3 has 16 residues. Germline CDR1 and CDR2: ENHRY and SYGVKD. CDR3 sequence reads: CAHIRAIADGSYEQYF. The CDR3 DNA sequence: TGTGCTCATATCCGGGCCATCGCTGACGGCTCCTACGAGCAGTACTTC.